The T cell receptor (beta chain) under discussion was sequenced for a study of CD8 T cells in Susac syndrome (dated by TCRdb to between 2019 and 2020). About the full investigation: The study used repertoire sequencing to test whether antigen drove CD8+ T cell activation and differentiation in Susac syndrome.

Spanning cysteine to phenylalanine, the CDR3 consists of 12 amino acids. Kept here is only the CDR3 DNA, which spans 36 bases and is read in frame from base 1. The trim is 3 bases for V and 7 bases for J, with a gap of 10 bases between the germline ends. The germline V gene (reference sequence) provides CDR1 LGHDT and CDR2 YNNKEL. On this clonotype: The antigen it binds to is not known. Base quality data are lacking; no much larger clone is found one base away.

The paper's findings and limits, for the study overall: The number of individuals in the TCR sequencing and HLA analysis was acknowledged as relatively small.

RNA was extracted using the RNeasy kit, and roughly 0.5 to 1 microgram was reverse transcribed with random hexamers. The immunoSEQ multiplex PCR assay, which covers 54 Vbeta and 13 Jbeta segments, was used to amplify TCR beta CDR3 regions. PCR amplification bias was corrected by using a synthetic template baseline for primer optimization and computational correction. As for the authors' bioinformatics: Reads were annotated to V, D and J genes per IMGT and analyzed with immunoSEQ Analyzer, keeping only productive sequences. Clonality was calculated as one minus the Shannon entropy normalized by log2 of the number of productive unique sequences. Public and private clones were assessed among the 100 most prevalent clones of each patient and control. Susac-specific clones were defined as absent from healthy and MS cohorts, approximately 1,000 published viral clones and other ImmuneACCESS disease sequences. The public reads were quality trimmed at Q25 with fastp and then assembled into clones with MiXCR by TCRdb, keeping productive beta chains. Rows merge per CDR3 protein into single entries with the most common DNA and genes. TCRdb, rather than the study authors, made the V and J calls. The sample records some 120,000 distinct CDR3 sequences, around 94% of which are singletons. The ten largest clones add up to roughly 0.098% of the sample.

Peripheral blood CD8+ and CD4+ T cells from healthy donors, Susac syndrome patients and multiple sclerosis patients were profiled by high-throughput TCR beta sequencing. Healthy donors were age- and sex-matched controls. Bulk CD8+ and CD4+ T cells were purified by magnetic negative isolation, whereas CD8+ TEMRA cells were enriched by FACS. Blood was collected in EDTA tubes and processed within 24 hours, with PBMCs isolated through density gradient centrifugation. PBMCs intended for TCR sequencing were frozen in liquid nitrogen and were later thawed in a 37 degrees C water bath. Purity of sorted or isolated CD4+, CD8+ and CD8+ TEMRA cells was at least 90%.

The source is a human donor in good health. The sample was CD4+ T cells from PBMCs. In this chain, TRBV3-1 is recombined with TRBJ2-7; 5 matching bases give a weak D call of TRBD2. The sequence in DNA is TGTGCCAGCAGCCAGCATCAGCGGGAGCAGTACTTC. This encodes CASSQHQREQYF.